The clone carrying this T cell receptor (beta chain) has at least ten counts. Via MiXCR, TCRdb re-called the PCR reads, giving one row per CDR3 protein. This repertoire shows around 85,000 distinct CDR3 sequences, around 47% found once; its top ten account for roughly 11%. These data belong to a study of CDR3 diversity in severe acne. Trimming removed 2 bases from V and 3 bases from J; junction bases left unmatched: 5. Germline V lookup: CDR1 ENHRY, CDR2 SYGVKD. The CDR3 is 16 residues long. The sample consisted of blood. This sequence was found in a male donor with severe acne vulgaris. This chain connects TRBV10-3 to TRBJ2-7, with 12 nucleotides matching TRBD2. The CDR3 loop is CAISEPLAGGLYEQYF. In DNA, the CDR3 is TGTGCCATCAGTGAGCCACTAGCGGGAGGTCTCTACGAGCAGTACTTC.